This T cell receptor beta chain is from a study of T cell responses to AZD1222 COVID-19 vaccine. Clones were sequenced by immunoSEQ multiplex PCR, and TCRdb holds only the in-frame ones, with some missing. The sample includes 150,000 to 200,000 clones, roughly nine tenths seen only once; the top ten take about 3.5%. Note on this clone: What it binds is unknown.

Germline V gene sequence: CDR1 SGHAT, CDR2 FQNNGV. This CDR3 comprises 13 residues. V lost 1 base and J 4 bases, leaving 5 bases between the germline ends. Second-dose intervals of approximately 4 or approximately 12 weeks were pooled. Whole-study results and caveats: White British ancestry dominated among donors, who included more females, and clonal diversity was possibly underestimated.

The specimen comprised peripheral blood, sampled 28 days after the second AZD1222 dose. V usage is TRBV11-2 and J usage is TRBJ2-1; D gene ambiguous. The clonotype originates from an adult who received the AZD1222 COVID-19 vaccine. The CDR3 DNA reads TGTGCCAGCAGCTTAGGCTCGTACAATGAGCAGTTCTTC. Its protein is CASSLGSYNEQFF. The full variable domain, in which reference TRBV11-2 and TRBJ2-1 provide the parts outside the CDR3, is EAGVAQSPRYKIIEKRQSVAFWCNPISGHATLYWYQQILGQGPKLLIQFQNNGVVDDSQLPKDRFSAERLKGVDSTLKIQPAKLEDSAVYLCASSLGSYNEQFFGPGTRLTVL.